This entry lists 19 T cell receptor beta chains sequenced from one sample in a study of T-cell reconstitution after alpha-beta-depleted transplantation in children. Library preparation (for TCRbeta) was performed with unique molecular identifiers. TCRdb called the PCR reads again in MiXCR, with one record for every CDR3 protein. The sample lists around 400,000 distinct CDR3 sequences; approximately 10% were seen once. The sequences come from PBMCs from the stem cell graft donor, collected from the stem cell graft. These receptor sequences come from a human donor who donated a stem cell graft to a child with acute myeloid leukemia.

A word on this clonotype: The CDR3 does not end in the conserved phenylalanine or tryptophan, so this is likely a read error. This chain connects TRBV27 to TRBJ2-3, with D possibly matching TRBD2 (5 bases). CDR3 length: 16 residues. Trimming left V 6 bases short and J 0 bases short, with 16 bases between. Germline CDR1 and CDR2: MNHEY and SMNVEV (reference sequence). CDR3 DNA sequence: TGTGCCAGCAGGCCCGTAGCGCGATCTAGCACAGATACGCAGTATTTG. Protein product: CASRPVARSSTDTQYL.

The chain carries TRBV28 and TRBJ2-6; 9 positions match TRBD2. Germline V gene lookup returns CDR1 MDHEN and CDR2 SYDVKM. V trimming: 3 bases; J trimming: 2 bases; junction bases outside the gene matches: 11. The CDR3 contains 19 residues. CDR3 nucleotides: TGTGCCAGCAGTTTTTTATCGGGACTAGCTTCAGCTGGGGCCAACGTCCTGACTTTC. Protein: CASSFLSGLASAGANVLTF.

This clonotype was detected ten times or more. This chain links TRBV5-5 with TRBJ2-5; possible D gene TRBD1, 6 bases. The CDR3 contains 14 residues. V lost 1 base, J lost 3 bases, and 10 bases lay in between. The germline CDR1 and CDR2 sequences are SGHKS and YYEKEE (reference sequence). The CDR3 bases are TGTGCCAGCAGCTTGAACAGGGTCGAAGAGACCCAGTACTTC. It encodes CASSLNRVEETQYF.

The chain employs TRBV4-2 and TRBJ1-6; 7 bases agree with TRBD1. The CDR3 has 15 amino acids. V shed 4 bases and J 10 bases; nucleotides not matched to a gene: 10. Germline CDR1 reads LGHNA; CDR2 reads YNFKEQ. CDR3 sequence: CASSLDGGGDSPLHF. The DNA of the CDR3 is TGTGCCAGCAGCCTCGACGGAGGGGGCGACTCACCCCTCCACTTT.

The rearrangement joins TRBV12-3 or TRBV12-4 to TRBJ2-4, with 9 bases fitting TRBD2. The CDR3 contains 14 residues. Germline trimming cut 1 base from V and 13 bases from J; bases unmatched to any gene: 8. CDR3 bases: TGTGCCAGCAGTTTAGACCCGGCGGGGGGGTCGCAGTACTTC. Encoded protein: CASSLDPAGGSQYF.

The sample holds one count of this clonotype. The chain employs TRBV5-6 and TRBJ2-7; D is ambiguous. Germline V lookup: CDR1 SGHDT, CDR2 YYEEEE. Trimming removed 0 bases from V and 0 bases from J, with 13 bases in between. CDR3 size: 16 residues. CDR3 loop: CASSLVVGVSSYEQYV. CDR3 coding DNA: TGTGCCAGCAGCTTGGTGGTAGGTGTGAGCTCCTACGAGCAGTACGTC.

The chain combines TRBV6-1 with TRBJ1-6; no clear D gene. The CDR3 totals 13 residues. Trimming pared 6 bases from V and 6 bases from J, leaving 9 bases between. The V gene's germline CDR1 is MNHNS and CDR2 SASEGT. This CDR3 is CASREILNSPLHF. The CDR3 coding sequence is TGTGCCAGCAGAGAAATCCTTAATTCACCCCTCCACTTT.

The rearrangement links TRBV4-1 to TRBJ2-7, with 9 bases that match TRBD2. This CDR3 spans 15 amino acids. Germline V gene lookup returns CDR1 MGHRA and CDR2 YSYEKL. V gave up 4 bases and J gave up 0 bases; unmatched junction bases: 4. CDR3 DNA: TGCGCCAGCAGCCCCCTACTAGCGGGCTCCTACGAGCAGTACTTC. This encodes CASSPLLAGSYEQYF.

There are a few counts of this clonotype. Here the CDR3 DNA reads TGTGCCAGCAGCTTTCCCAGCCGACTAACCAAAACCTACGAGCAGTACTTC. Amino acids: CASSFPSRLTKTYEQYF. V usage is TRBV7-2 and J usage is TRBJ2-7; D possibly corresponds to TRBD2 (5 bases). Germline CDR1 and CDR2: SGHTA and FQGNSA. Trimming pared 3 bases from V and 2 bases from J, leaving 20 bases between. CDR3 length: 17 residues. Full variable domain (remainder filled in from reference TRBV7-2 and TRBJ2-7): GAGVSQSPSNKVTEKGKDVELRCDPISGHTALYWYRQSLGQGLEFLIYFQGNSAPDKSGLPSDRFSAERTGGSVSTLTIQRTQQEDSAVYLCASSFPSRLTKTYEQYFGPGTRLTVT.

This clonotype was counted at least ten times. This chain uses TRBV20-1 with TRBJ2-1; 12 nucleotides agree with TRBD2. V trimming: 0 bases; J trimming: 10 bases; junction bases outside the gene matches: 4. This CDR3 contains 14 residues. Germline values: CDR1 DFQATT, CDR2 SNEGSKA (reference sequence). The CDR3 reads CSAREVGLAGEQFF. The CDR3 DNA sequence: TGCAGTGCTAGAGAGGTCGGACTAGCGGGGGAGCAGTTCTTC.

This clonotype was detected many times. The rearrangement joins TRBV12-3 or TRBV12-4 to TRBJ2-1; 11 positions agree with TRBD2. Trimming at V came to 3 bases and at J to 9 bases, leaving 10 bases not matched to a gene. The CDR3 length is 16 residues. The CDR3 DNA follows: TGTGCCAGCAGTTTTATGGGTAGCGGGAGGGCCGCTGAGCAGTTCTTC. This sequence encodes CASSFMGSGRAAEQFF.

This clonotype appeared many times. A read error may explain this, as a much larger clone is one base away. This chain joins TRBV7-8 and TRBJ2-6; TRBD1 is a possible D gene (6 bases). Germline values: CDR1 SGHVS, CDR2 FQNEAQ. The CDR3 loop spans 20 amino acids. Here the CDR3 DNA reads TGTGCCAGCAGCTTAAGTTGGGGGCCGCTAATCGATTCTGGGGCCAACGGCCTGACTTTC. This translates into CASSLSWGPLIDSGANGLTF.

The V and J genes are TRBV6-1 and TRBJ2-1, with D possibly matching TRBD2 (6 bases). The V and J ends lost 4 bases and 6 bases respectively, with 13 bases between them. The CDR3 has 14 amino acids. The germline CDR1 and CDR2 sequences are MNHNS and SASEGT. The CDR3 loop reads CASSAGLGGNEQFF. CDR3 nucleotides: TGTGCCAGCAGTGCAGGACTGGGAGGCAATGAGCAGTTCTTC.

For this clonotype: This may come from a read error, since a much larger clone is one base off. V and J are TRBV20-1 and TRBJ2-1, with 8 bases fitting TRBD2. CDR1 is DFQATT and CDR2 is SNEGSKA in the germline V gene (reference sequence). The CDR3 loop spans 16 amino acids. Written as DNA, the CDR3 is TGCTGTGCTAGAGGTTTTCGGGGGGGCTCCTACAATGAGCAGTTCTTC. It codes for CCARGFRGGSYNEQFF.

The table lists this clonotype with a few counts. The chain employs TRBV4-2 and TRBJ2-1; 12 bases align to TRBD2. The germline V gene encodes CDR1 LGHNA and CDR2 YNFKEQ. Unmatched junction bases numbered 8, after V lost 5 bases and J lost 6 bases. CDR3 length: 16 amino acids. The chain's CDR3 is CASSTRLAGAINEQFF. In nucleotides, the CDR3 is TGTGCCAGCAGCACCCGACTAGCGGGAGCTATCAATGAGCAGTTCTTC.

This clonotype was counted many times. V usage is TRBV29-1 and J usage is TRBJ1-2; possible D gene TRBD1, 5 bases. Deletions cut 6 bases from V and 4 bases from J, with 15 bases between. CDR1 and CDR2 (germline): SQVTM, ANQGSEA. This CDR3 comprises 13 residues. CDR3 sequence (DNA): TGCAGCGTCGGCCGAGAGGGGATCTATGGCTACACCTTC. Encoded protein: CSVGREGIYGYTF. Together with reference TRBV29-1 and TRBJ1-2, the CDR3 gives the full variable domain: SAVISQKPSRDICQRGTSLTIQCQVDSQVTMMFWYRQQPGQSLTLIATANQGSEATYESGFVIDKFPISRPNLTFSTLTVSNMSPEDSSIYLCSVGREGIYGYTFGSGTRLTVV.

There are a few counts of this clonotype. The genes are TRBV9 and TRBJ2-1; the D gene is possibly TRBD2 (6 bases). V lost 2 bases and J lost 6, with 27 bases in between. The CDR3 contains 19 residues. CDR1 and CDR2 (germline): SGDLS, YYNGEE. This CDR3 is CASSVRGTSGRGFGNEQFF. CDR3 bases: TGTGCCAGCAGCGTGAGGGGAACGAGCGGGCGGGGTTTTGGCAATGAGCAGTTCTTC.

The chain carries TRBV12-3 or TRBV12-4 and TRBJ2-2; D is undetermined. Trimming cost V 6 bases and J 4 bases, with 12 bases left between them. The CDR3 has 14 residues. DNA for the CDR3: TGTGCCAGCAGCAAAAGGAGTCCCACCGGGGAGCTGTTTTTT. As protein: CASSKRSPTGELFF.

This clonotype was detected only a few times. The chain carries TRBV2 and TRBJ2-6; 7 nucleotides agree with TRBD1. This CDR3 comprises 19 residues. J lost 0 bases, V lost 6 bases, and 14 bases had no gene match. Per the germline V gene, CDR1 is SNHLY and CDR2 is FYNNEI. CDR3 residues: CASSELTGLEISGANVLTF. CDR3 nucleotides: TGTGCCAGCAGCGAACTGACAGGGCTGGAGATCTCTGGGGCCAACGTCCTGACTTTC.